The rows below give T cell receptor beta chains drawn from one sample of a study of radiotherapy plus CTLA-4 blockade in lung cancer. The data were produced by immunoSEQ multiplex PCR, yet TCRdb's version contains in-frame clones alone and is incomplete. Among about 97,000 clones listed, 60% to 75% were seen once. The sample here was peripheral blood, taken from a patient treated with radiotherapy plus ipilimumab. These receptors were collected from a human donor with non-small cell lung cancer who had a partial response to radiotherapy plus ipilimumab. Some clones in this sample may be carry-over from other donors' samples. The CDR3 runs from the conserved cysteine through the conserved F or W. Fields, in order: clone size, V gene, D gene, J gene, CDR3 protein, CDR3 DNA. D genes are given only for firm matches. Expanded clones get a size class; other rows say once, few or many, or leave the size out.

>.|TRBV5-6|.|TRBJ1-2
CASSFSPLRVYTF
TGTGCCAGCAGCTTCTCCCCCCTGCGGGTCTACACCTTC
>.|TRBV27|.|TRBJ2-5
CASSPLGLPETQYF
TGTGCCAGCAGTCCACTAGGACTCCCAGAGACCCAGTACTTC
>few|TRBV6-1|TRBD1|TRBJ1-1
CASRRDRYTEAFF
TGTGCCAGCAGGCGGGACAGGTACACTGAAGCTTTCTTT
>once|TRBV29-1|TRBD1|TRBJ2-1
CSVADRGNYNEQFF
TGCAGCGTAGCAGACAGGGGGAACTACAATGAGCAGTTCTTC
>medium-sized|TRBV19|TRBD2|TRBJ2-7
CASSPSDRLADSYEQYF
TGTGCCAGTAGTCCCAGTGATCGGCTAGCGGACTCCTACGAGCAGTACTTC
>.|TRBV5-6|.|TRBJ2-5
CASSSGGPGETQYF
TGTGCCAGCAGCTCCGGGGGGCCTGGAGAGACCCAGTACTTC
>few|TRBV7-2|.|TRBJ1-1
CASSPGGGTSAEAFF
TGTGCCAGCAGCCCCGGCGGGGGCACCTCCGCTGAAGCTTTCTTT
>.|TRBV9|.|TRBJ2-7
CASSLSGFAHEQYF
TGTGCCAGCAGCTTGTCAGGGTTTGCCCACGAGCAGTACTTC
>.|TRBV7-2|TRBD1|TRBJ1-2
CASSLVGGQDYGYTF
TGTGCCAGCAGCTTAGTGGGGGGACAGGACTATGGCTACACCTTC
>.|TRBV6-1|.|TRBJ2-7
CASRTHYDDHEQYF
TGTGCCAGCAGAACGCACTACGACGACCACGAGCAGTACTTC
>.|TRBV6-6|.|TRBJ1-2
CASSPDGIRVDYGYTF
TGTGCCAGCAGCCCGGACGGGATAAGGGTAGACTATGGCTACACCTTC
>.|TRBV7-3|TRBD2|TRBJ2-1
CASSPIGVAGGLHNEQFF
TGTGCCAGCAGCCCAATCGGAGTGGCGGGAGGCCTCCACAATGAGCAGTTCTTC
>.|TRBV28|TRBD1|TRBJ2-7
CASSLPDRGEQYF
TGTGCCAGCAGTTTACCTGACAGGGGCGAGCAGTACTTC
>once|TRBV5-8|.|TRBJ1-5
CASSRNREPNQPQHF
TGTGCCAGCAGTAGAAACCGAGAACCGAATCAGCCCCAGCATTTT
>few|TRBV5-4|.|TRBJ1-3
CASSFLGAEGNTIYF
TGTGCCAGCAGCTTTCTGGGGGCCGAAGGAAACACCATATATTTT
>.|TRBV28|.|TRBJ1-2
CASSLLGNGYTF
TGTGCCAGCAGTTTACTCGGGAATGGCTACACCTTC
>.|TRBV2|TRBD1|TRBJ1-1
CASGRGRRETTFF
TGTGCCAGCGGCAGGGGGCGCCGGGAAACGACTTTCTTT
>few|TRBV5-6|.|TRBJ2-6
CASSPYRTVFRSGANVLTF
TGTGCCAGCAGCCCATACCGGACAGTCTTCCGCTCTGGGGCCAACGTCCTGACTTTC
>once|TRBV19|TRBD1|TRBJ1-4
CASRSDQHRGLEKLFF
TGTGCCAGTAGGAGTGATCAACACAGGGGATTGGAAAAACTGTTTTTT
>.|TRBV7-2|TRBD2|TRBJ2-2
CASSPRTSGGNTGELFF
TGTGCCAGCAGCCCGAGGACTAGCGGGGGGAACACCGGGGAGCTGTTTTTT
>.|TRBV5-1|TRBD2|TRBJ2-5
CASSLEKAGGGVFETQYF
TGCGCCAGCAGCTTGGAGAAGGCGGGAGGAGGTGTGTTTGAGACCCAGTACTTC
>few|TRBV9|TRBD1|TRBJ1-5
CASSAGTGDQPQHF
TGTGCCAGCAGCGCCGGGACAGGTGATCAGCCCCAGCATTTT
>.|TRBV19|.|TRBJ1-1
CASSTATGWTEAFF
TGTGCCAGTAGTACCGCAACAGGGTGGACTGAAGCTTTCTTT
>.|TRBV15|.|TRBJ2-7
CATSRDPLPVSYEQYF
TGTGCCACCAGCAGAGATCCTCTTCCGGTTTCCTACGAGCAGTACTTC